One and the same sample provided the 27 T cell receptor beta chains below, sequenced in a study of shared clonotypes between healthy human individuals. Profiled with immunoSEQ multiplex PCR; TCRdb holds only in-frame clones, not every one. The sample holds 2 million to 2.5 million clones; about 94% are singletons and the top ten take about 1.1%. Positively selected for CCR7, the CD45RO-negative cells used as naive CD8 cells excluded terminally differentiated effector memory CD45RA+ cells. Sequencing was performed on naive CD8+ T cells sorted from blood. Receptor source: a man in his late teens or twenties in good health.

Here the CDR3 reads CASSLAGTQGDTQYF. DNA of the CDR3: TGCGCCAGCAGCTTAGCGGGAACTCAGGGGGATACGCAGTATTTT. V usage is TRBV5-1 and J usage is TRBJ2-3; D might be TRBD2 (7 bases). The CDR3 contains 15 residues. Trimming pared 2 bases from V and 6 bases from J, leaving 16 bases between. Germline-derived CDR1 and CDR2 are SGHRS and YFSETQ.

The chain recombines TRBV21-1 with TRBJ2-1; TRBD2, the table's D call, was not compared with the DNA. TRBV21-1 is a recognized pseudogene. CDR3 size: 18 residues. This chain's CDR3 is CASSKEGSGSPFRNEQFF. The CDR3 DNA reads as TGTGCCAGCAGCAAGGAAGGGAGCGGGAGTCCCTTCAGGAATGAGCAGTTCTTC.

The V and J genes are TRBV7-6 and TRBJ2-7; D not resolved. This CDR3 has 15 amino acids. V gave up 4 bases and J gave up 0 bases, with 13 bases separating them. The V gene's germline CDR1 is SGHVS and CDR2 FNYEAQ. CDR3 nucleotide sequence: TGTGCCAGCAGCTACCACTCCGACCCCTCCTACGAGCAGTACTTC. Its protein product is CASSYHSDPSYEQYF.

In regard to this clone: This CDR3 is also generated by other DNA sequences in the sample. The chain recombines TRBV27 with TRBJ2-3; D not resolved. Between the trimmed V and J ends, which lost 2 bases and 3 bases, there was a span of 6 bases. The CDR3 runs to 13 residues. The germline gives CDR1 MNHEY, CDR2 SMNVEV (reference sequence). The CDR3 loop reads CASSLIGTDTQYF. The CDR3 DNA is TGTGCCAGCAGTTTAATCGGGACAGATACGCAGTATTTT.

With regard to this clone: The sample holds other DNA sequences that translate to the same CDR3. The chain has TRBV2 and TRBJ1-5; D call uncertain. Germline V gene sequence: CDR1 SNHLY, CDR2 FYNNEI. CDR3 size: 12 residues. Trimming took 3 bases from V and 3 from J, leaving 3 bases between them. CDR3 DNA: TGTGCCAGCAGTGACCCCAATCAGCCCCAGCATTTT. Translation gives CASSDPNQPQHF.

This chain links TRBV7-8 with TRBJ2-1, with unresolved D. Trimming stripped 5 bases from V and 5 bases from J, with 16 bases between. The CDR3 sequence is 15 residues long. Germline lookup yields CDR1 SGHVS and CDR2 FQNEAQ. The CDR3 nucleotides read TGTGCCAGCAGCCCCGCTCCTCATCCAGACAATGAGCAGTTCTTC. Translation gives CASSPAPHPDNEQFF. Variable domain in full (rest from reference TRBV7-8 and TRBJ2-1): GAGVSQSPRYKVAKRGQDVALRCDPISGHVSLFWYQQALGQGPEFLTYFQNEAQLDKSGLPSDRFFAERPEGSVSTLKIQRTQQEDSAVYLCASSPAPHPDNEQFFGPGTRLTVL.

The chain has TRBV13 and TRBJ2-2; D gene unclear. With 5 bases removed from V and 1 base from J, the gap between germline ends came to 5 bases. This CDR3 has 13 residues. CDR1 PRHDT and CDR2 FYEKMQ come from the germline V gene (reference sequence). The CDR3 region has the DNA TGTGCCAGCAGCGGGGAGAACACCGGGGAGCTGTTTTTT. It specifies CASSGENTGELFF.

Concerning this clone: The junction departs from germline at one end; a sequencing error may be responsible. The CDR3, as DNA: TGTGCTAGCAGCTTAGACCCCAAAGAGACCCAGTACTTC. Protein: CASSLDPKETQYF. This sequence joins TRBV7-7 and TRBJ2-5; D uncertain. The CDR3 loop spans 13 amino acids. The germline V gene has CDR1 SSHAT and CDR2 FNYEAQ (reference sequence).

This clone was found a few times. Different DNA sequences within this sample yield the same CDR3. The rearrangement links TRBV13 to TRBJ1-6; 7 bases are a match to TRBD1. With 0 bases clipped from V and 10 bases from J, the junction kept 3 bases outside the gene matches. Germline CDR1 PRHDT, CDR2 FYEKMQ (reference sequence). This CDR3 has 14 amino acids. This CDR3 is CASSLGQGDSPLHF. CDR3 DNA: TGTGCCAGCAGCTTAGGGCAGGGGGACTCACCCCTCCACTTT.

The gene calls are TRBV15 and TRBJ2-3; TRBD2 aligns across 9 bases. With V trimmed by 9 bases and J by 2 bases, 9 bases remained unmatched. The germline CDR1 and CDR2 sequences are LNHNV and YYDKDF (reference sequence). The CDR3 consists of 15 residues. CDR3 sequence reads: CATLAAGGSTDTQYF. CDR3 DNA: TGTGCCACATTGGCAGCGGGGGGATCCACAGATACGCAGTATTTT.

This clone showed up just once. V and J are TRBV7-9 and TRBJ1-1; no clear D gene. Germline-derived CDR1 and CDR2 are SEHNR and FQNEAQ (reference sequence). CDR3 length equals 14 residues. The germline V and J ends were trimmed by 5 bases and 1 base, with 11 bases remaining between them. CDR3 amino acids: CASSHRGGNTEAFF. The DNA of the CDR3 is TGTGCCAGCAGCCACAGAGGTGGGAACACTGAAGCTTTCTTT. Based on the CDR3 plus reference TRBV7-9 and TRBJ1-1, the full variable domain is DTGVSQNPRHKITKRGQNVTFRCDPISEHNRLYWYRQTLGQGPEFLTYFQNEAQLEKSRLLSDRFSAERPKGSFSTLEIQRTEQGDSAMYLCASSHRGGNTEAFFGQGTRLTVV.

This chain connects TRBV7-9 to TRBJ1-1; TRBD1 agrees at 7 bases. The V segment lost 3 bases and the J segment 7 bases; nucleotides outside the gene matches: 5. In germline, CDR1 is SEHNR, CDR2 FQNEAQ (reference sequence). This CDR3 has 13 residues. The CDR3 nucleotides read TGTGCCAGCAGCTTGACAGGGCCGGGTGAAGCTTTCTTT. As protein: CASSLTGPGEAFF.

This chain uses TRBV7-9 with TRBJ1-4; no clear D gene. Germline V gives CDR1 SEHNR, CDR2 FQNEAQ (reference sequence). This CDR3 spans 12 amino acids. Trimming left V 11 bases short and J 8 bases short, with 15 bases between. The CDR3 DNA reads TGTGCCTCCTCCATAGGGTTGGAAAAACTGTTTTTT. Translation gives CASSIGLEKLFF.

This sequence joins TRBV5-1 and TRBJ2-3; 8 positions match TRBD1. The CDR3 totals 16 residues. The V and J ends lost 4 bases and 5 bases, in that order; junction bases with no gene match: 12. Germline lookup yields CDR1 SGHRS and CDR2 YFSETQ. In DNA form, the CDR3 reads TGCGCCAGCAGCCCTGACAGGGGTACGTCGGTAGATACGCAGTATTTT. Translating it yields CASSPDRGTSVDTQYF.

The chain employs TRBV27 and TRBJ2-1; 7 bases line up with TRBD1. Looked up from germline, CDR1 is MNHEY and CDR2 is SMNVEV (reference sequence). The CDR3 spans 14 residues. The ends lost 7 bases at V and 2 bases at J; junction bases unmatched: 5. CDR3 residues: CASTQTGTYNEQFF. CDR3 bases: TGTGCCAGCACCCAGACAGGGACCTACAATGAGCAGTTCTTC.

This chain uses TRBV9 with TRBJ2-4; a weak D match, TRBD2 (6 bases). The V and J ends lost 0 bases and 6 bases respectively, with 13 bases between them. This CDR3 is 15 amino acids long. In germline, CDR1 is SGDLS, CDR2 YYNGEE. This CDR3 reads CASSVDAGTLNIQYF. CDR3 sequence (DNA): TGTGCCAGCAGCGTAGATGCAGGGACTCTAAACATTCAGTACTTC.

The chain recombines TRBV30 with TRBJ2-7; D uncertain. The CDR3 sequence is 13 residues long. V lost 2 bases, J lost 9 bases, and 17 bases lay in between. Germline V gene sequence: CDR1 GTSNPN, CDR2 SVGIG (reference sequence). Here the CDR3 reads CAWSLTGLISQYF. The DNA for the CDR3 is TGTGCCTGGAGTCTGACCGGCTTGATATCGCAGTACTTC.

This sequence joins TRBV7-9 and TRBJ1-6; 11 bases agree with TRBD1. The germline V gene encodes CDR1 SEHNR and CDR2 FQNEAQ (reference sequence). The V gene end was trimmed by 5 bases and the J gene end by 9 bases; junction bases not matched to a gene: 9. This CDR3 comprises 16 residues. CDR3 residues: CASSTEGQGVGSPLHF. The CDR3 DNA follows: TGTGCCAGCAGCACGGAGGGACAGGGGGTCGGTTCACCCCTCCACTTT.

As for this clone: This sample includes further DNA sequences coding for the same CDR3. The chain recombines TRBV5-6 with TRBJ2-7, with 7 bases identical to TRBD2. CDR1 and CDR2 (germline): SGHDT, YYEEEE. This CDR3 region has 14 residues. V lost 2 bases to trimming and J lost 2 bases; unmatched junction nucleotides: 4. CDR3 bases: TGTGCCAGCAGCTTTGGAGCGGGGACCTACGAGCAGTACTTC. It specifies CASSFGAGTYEQYF.

The chain couples TRBV4-3 to TRBJ2-1; D may match TRBD1 or TRBD2 (7 bases each). There are 15 residues in the CDR3. V gave up 1 base and J gave up 6 bases, with 13 bases separating them. Germline values: CDR1 LGHNA, CDR2 YSLEER. The CDR3 region is CASSQGPGGANEQFF. CDR3 coding DNA: TGCGCCAGCAGCCAAGGGCCAGGGGGGGCCAATGAGCAGTTCTTC.

Details on this clone: The same CDR3 arises from other DNA sequences in this sample as well. This sequence joins TRBV9 and TRBJ2-7; no clear D. Per the germline V gene, CDR1 is SGDLS and CDR2 is YYNGEE. Trimming shortened V by 2 bases and J by 0 bases, and 6 bases separated the two germline ends. There are 13 residues in the CDR3. CDR3 nucleotide sequence: TGTGCCAGCAGCGTTTCGGCCTCCTACGAGCAGTACTTC. Its translation is CASSVSASYEQYF.

The chain links TRBV11-2 to TRBJ2-3, with D possibly TRBD1 on 6 matching bases. Trimming cost V 5 bases and J 6 bases, with 21 bases left between them. The germline V gene has CDR1 SGHAT and CDR2 FQNNGV. The CDR3 totals 16 residues. The DNA of the CDR3 is TGTGCCAGCAGCCCCCACCCCAGACAGGTTACGGATACGCAGTATTTT. This encodes CASSPHPRQVTDTQYF.

V and J are TRBV7-3 and TRBJ2-5; unclear D gene. Looked up from germline, CDR1 is SGHTA and CDR2 is FQGTGA. This CDR3 comprises 15 residues. V dropped 7 bases and J dropped 5 bases, with 20 bases sitting between them. The CDR3 DNA reads as TGTGCCAGCAACCGCACGAGCCAAGGATGGGAGACCCAGTACTTC. It codes for CASNRTSQGWETQYF.

The chain employs TRBV10-3 and TRBJ1-2; TRBD1 aligns across 7 bases. J lost 6 bases, V lost 7 bases, and 11 bases had no gene match. CDR1 ENHRY and CDR2 SYGVKD come from the germline V gene. CDR3 length equals 14 residues. CDR3 region: CAINPVQGDHGYTF. For the CDR3, the DNA is TGTGCCATCAACCCCGTTCAGGGGGACCATGGCTACACCTTC.

Remarks on this clone: The same CDR3 is also encoded by other DNA sequences in this sample. This chain links TRBV30 with TRBJ2-5; D is possibly TRBD1 (6 bases). The CDR3 has 12 residues. Trimming left V 5 bases short and J 2 bases short, with 9 bases between. Per the germline V gene, CDR1 is GTSNPN and CDR2 is SVGIG (reference sequence). CDR3 region: CAWEQGQETQYF. DNA of the CDR3: TGTGCCTGGGAACAGGGACAAGAGACCCAGTACTTC.

The DNA of the CDR3 is TGCGCCAGCAGCCAACCACCGTCGTCCGAGCAGTTCTTC. Protein product: CASSQPPSSEQFF. V and J are TRBV4-1 and TRBJ2-1; D uncertain. V lost 2 bases to trimming and J lost 10 bases, with 12 bases between them. CDR3 length: 13 residues. Looked up from germline, CDR1 is MGHRA and CDR2 is YSYEKL.

This chain joins TRBV5-8 and TRBJ1-1; D ambiguous. Germline-derived CDR1 and CDR2 are SGHTS and YDEGEE. With 4 bases removed from V and 0 bases from J, the gap between germline ends came to 7 bases. The CDR3 has 13 amino acids. The CDR3 is CASSLALNTEAFF. The DNA for the CDR3 is TGTGCCAGCAGCCTTGCATTGAACACTGAAGCTTTCTTT.